This T cell receptor (beta chain) was recovered during a study of CD4 T cells in relation to SARS-CoV-2 and coronaviruses. This CDR3 has 15 amino acids. V gave up 5 bases and J gave up 0 bases, with 12 bases separating them. The germline V gene encodes CDR1 SGHRS and CDR2 YFSETQ. Repertoires were generated with immunoSEQ multiplex PCR, while TCRdb's copy carries only in-frame clones and drops some. The data show 38,000 or so clones, over 70% seen once. Of note for this clone: Its antigen is unidentified.

This rearrangement joins TRBV5-1 to TRBJ2-1; D is undetermined. The sequenced material came from memory CD4+ T cells from PBMCs, cultured in vitro. This TCR was recovered from an adult with COVID-19. The CDR3 protein is CASSLTGSSYNEQFF. The DNA of the CDR3 is TGCGCCAGCAGTCTTACCGGTTCCTCCTACAATGAGCAGTTCTTC.